The present T cell receptor beta chain was sequenced within a study of T-cell memory formation after mild COVID-19. The CDR3 sequence is 12 residues long. The germline V gene encodes CDR1 MNHNY and CDR2 SVGAGI (reference sequence). Trimming left V 2 bases short and J 5 bases short, with 3 bases between. MiXCR, applied by TCRdb to the 5' RACE reads, yields one record per CDR3 protein. The sample yields about 430,000 distinct CDR3 sequences, 18% seen once. This clonotype was recorded at least ten times. This clonotype was obtained from a man between 18 and 35 years old who had mild COVID-19 (a few samples of this study predate the infection). Cell type and time point are not known. Sequencing was done on a sample of PBMCs or a T cell subset sorted from them (not recorded which). This chain links TRBV6-6 with TRBJ2-2; D remains ambiguous. CDR3 in amino acids: CASSYGTGELFF. DNA of the CDR3: TGTGCCAGCAGTTACGGGACCGGGGAGCTGTTTTTT.